Shown below are 21 T cell receptor beta chains from a single sample sequenced in a study of pediatric ulcerative colitis (dated by TCRdb to the late 2010s). Receptors were amplified or captured by the immunoSEQ multiplex PCR assay. The table comes from immuneACCESS by way of TCRdb, which keeps in-frame sequences with V and J called. Part of the clones is missing from these tables; in studies checked, under half for an unresolved V gene and the rest for unknown reasons. Within this sample are 44,000 or so clones, with around 79% of them counted one time only. The ten largest clones add up to more than 3.5% of the sample. During colonoscopy, one to two pinch biopsies were obtained from the rectum for research purposes. Sequencing was carried out using gut tissue. Receptors were obtained from a girl aged 10 to 17 with moderate ulcerative colitis.

The CDR3 nucleotides read TGTGCCAGCAGCTCGGGGGGTCAAGGTACGCAGTATTTT. Protein: CASSSGGQGTQYF. This chain links TRBV11-3 with TRBJ2-3; 7 nucleotides line up with TRBD2. J was trimmed by 8 bases and V by 4 bases; bases with no gene match: 6. The germline V gene has CDR1 SGHNT and CDR2 YENEEA. This CDR3 is built from 13 residues.

This clone has more than one count but fewer than ten. Other DNA sequences in this sample translate to the same CDR3. The chain recombines TRBV6-5 with TRBJ1-3; the D is unclear. The V gene lost 5 bases and the J gene lost 8 bases, with 7 bases spanning the gap. Germline V lookup: CDR1 MNHEY, CDR2 SVGAGI. This CDR3 has 11 residues. CDR3 protein: CASSRGDTIYF. CDR3 in DNA: TGTGCCAGCAGTCGCGGGGACACCATATATTTT.

This clone came up once. The chain has TRBV29-1 and TRBJ2-1, with a tentative D call TRBD1 (5 bases). The CDR3 is made up of 14 amino acids. Germline CDR1 SQVTM, CDR2 ANQGSEA. The ends were cut back, 6 bases at V and 4 bases at J, with 16 bases in the middle. CDR3 DNA sequence: TGCAGCGTCCTTCTGGGGCAGCCATACAATGAGCAGTTCTTC. This encodes CSVLLGQPYNEQFF.

This clone was seen a single time. The rearrangement links TRBV2 to TRBJ2-2; D not resolved. This CDR3 comprises 13 residues. Germline CDR1 reads SNHLY; CDR2 reads FYNNEI. The CDR3 reads CAAQLKNTGELFF. In DNA form, the CDR3 reads TGTGCTGCACAGCTGAAGAACACCGGGGAGCTGTTTTTT.

This clone has only a few counts. The V and J genes are TRBV5-1 and TRBJ1-4, with D uncertain. Per the germline V gene, CDR1 is SGHRS and CDR2 is YFSETQ. CDR3 length: 13 amino acids. Trimming stripped 2 bases from V and 8 bases from J, with 10 bases between. The CDR3 loop is CASSLEPGEKLFF. For the CDR3, the DNA is TGCGCCAGCAGCTTAGAGCCTGGGGAAAAACTGTTTTTT.

The chain combines TRBV7-6 with TRBJ1-1; D is undetermined. The CDR3 has 13 amino acids. CDR1 SGHVS and CDR2 FNYEAQ come from the germline V gene. Trimming took 3 bases from V and 4 from J, leaving 9 bases between them. For the CDR3, the DNA is TGTGCCAGCAGCTTGGAACCGACCACTGAAGCTTTCTTT. The encoded protein is CASSLEPTTEAFF.

V usage is TRBV5-6 and J usage is TRBJ2-3, with 13 bases identical to TRBD2. Germline CDR1 reads SGHDT; CDR2 reads YYEEEE. After removal of 4 bases from V and 6 bases from J, the junction contained 5 bases not matched to a gene. The CDR3 extends over 15 amino acids. CDR3 region: CASSPGLAGMDTQYF. As DNA, the CDR3 is TGTGCCAGCAGCCCGGGACTAGCGGGGATGGATACGCAGTATTTT.

V gene TRBV7-2 combines with J gene TRBJ2-1, with D possibly matching TRBD2 (6 bases). Germline V CDR1 and CDR2: SGHTA, FQGNSA. This CDR3 contains 16 residues. V lost 0 bases and J 1 base, leaving 10 bases between the germline ends. DNA of the CDR3: TGTGCCAGCAGCTTAGCCTGGCTAGCGTCCTACAATGAGCAGTTCTTC. Amino acid sequence: CASSLAWLASYNEQFF.

The rearrangement joins TRBV6-1 to TRBJ1-1; D unresolved. CDR3 length: 13 amino acids. Germline lookup yields CDR1 MNHNS and CDR2 SASEGT. The V end was cut by 2 bases, the J end by 0 bases, with 4 bases between. CDR3 DNA sequence: TGTGCCAGCAGTGAAAGTTTGAACACTGAAGCTTTCTTT. It translates to CASSESLNTEAFF.

J is TRBJ2-1 and V is TRBV7-9; TRBD2 agrees at 7 bases. V lost 6 bases and J lost 8; bases outside the gene matches: 7. Germline CDR1 reads SEHNR; CDR2 reads FQNEAQ (reference sequence). The CDR3 has 13 residues. The CDR3 sequence is CASSSGLDDEQFF. The CDR3, as DNA: TGTGCCAGCAGTTCCGGACTAGACGATGAGCAGTTCTTC.

This clone showed up just once. V and J are TRBV2 and TRBJ2-1; D not certain. The CDR3 runs to 10 residues. Germline CDR1 SNHLY, CDR2 FYNNEI. The ends were cut back, 6 bases at V and 5 bases at J, with 2 bases in the middle. This chain's CDR3 is CASSDNEQFF. In DNA form, the CDR3 reads TGTGCCAGCAGCGACAATGAGCAGTTCTTC.

This chain connects TRBV4-1 to TRBJ2-5; D is unclear. The germline V and J ends were trimmed by 2 bases and 3 bases, with 13 bases remaining between them. The CDR3 sequence is 15 residues long. The germline CDR1 and CDR2 sequences are MGHRA and YSYEKL. As DNA, the CDR3 is TGCGCCAGCAGCCAAATTGGAATGGGTAAAGAGACCCAGTACTTC. Amino acids: CASSQIGMGKETQYF.

The count of this clone is one. The CDR3 DNA reads as TGCAGCGTTGGGTCGATGGGGGGCCACGAGCAGTACTTC. This codes for CSVGSMGGHEQYF. The J gene is TRBJ2-7, the V gene TRBV29-1; D tentatively reads TRBD1 or TRBD2 (6 bases each). This CDR3 spans 13 amino acids. Trimming left V 4 bases short and J 5 bases short, with 15 bases between. Germline V CDR1 and CDR2: SQVTM, ANQGSEA.

The V call is TRBV5-5, the J call TRBJ1-2; D uncertain. V dropped 2 bases and J dropped 4 bases, with 9 bases sitting between them. Germline loops: CDR1 SGHKS, CDR2 YYEKEE (reference sequence). The CDR3 runs 13 residues. The CDR3 loop is CASSFDGTYGYTF. As DNA, the CDR3 is TGTGCCAGCAGCTTCGACGGTACCTATGGCTACACCTTC.

V and J are TRBV5-1 and TRBJ2-2; the D is unclear. V was trimmed by 2 bases and J by 0 bases, leaving 11 bases between them. The CDR3 consists of 16 residues. Germline V CDR1 and CDR2: SGHRS, YFSETQ. CDR3 nucleotides: TGCGCCAGCAGCTTCGGAACAACCACGAACACCGGGGAGCTGTTTTTT. Translation: CASSFGTTTNTGELFF.

The chain recombines TRBV27 with TRBJ2-7; TRBD2 agrees at 10 bases. The CDR3 is 15 residues long. Trimming took 5 bases from V and 6 from J; bases not matched to a gene: 10. Germline CDR1 reads MNHEY; CDR2 reads SMNVEV (reference sequence). The CDR3 bases are TGTGCCAGCAGTCCAGTTCTAGCGGGAGCCGGCGAGCAGTACTTC. This translates into CASSPVLAGAGEQYF.

As regards this clone: A read error may produce the germline difference seen at one junction end. V usage is TRBV19 and J usage is TRBJ1-2; D uncertain. CDR1 LNHDA and CDR2 SQIVND come from the germline V gene (reference sequence). The CDR3 contains 11 residues. The CDR3 nucleotides read TGCCTATCACGCGGAAACTATGGCTACACCTTC. This encodes CLSRGNYGYTF. Full variable domain (missing parts from reference TRBV19 and TRBJ1-2): DGGITQSPKYLFRKEGQNVTLSCEQNLNHDAMYWYRQDPGQGLRLIYYSQIVNDFQKGDIAEGYSVSREKKESFPLTVTSAQKNPTAFYLCLSRGNYGYTFGSGTRLTVV.

The V gene is TRBV7-9, the J gene TRBJ2-3; D ambiguous. Deletions cut 0 bases from V and 4 bases from J, with 11 bases between. Germline loops: CDR1 SEHNR, CDR2 FQNEAQ (reference sequence). CDR3 size: 15 residues. DNA of the CDR3: TGTGCCAGCAGCTTAGCAAGGGTATTACCAGATACGCAGTATTTT. Residues: CASSLARVLPDTQYF.

The rearrangement uses TRBV6-6 and TRBJ2-7; tentatively, D is TRBD1 or TRBD2 (6 bases each). Germline-derived CDR1 and CDR2 are MNHNY and SVGAGI (reference sequence). The CDR3 is 15 residues long. V lost 0 bases and J 6 bases, leaving 15 bases between the germline ends. DNA for the CDR3: TGTGCCAGCAGTTACTCGCTCGGGTGGGGGGCCGAGCAGTACTTC. This sequence encodes CASSYSLGWGAEQYF.

The CDR3 sequence is CASSFRPGAEQYF. Here the CDR3 DNA reads TGTGCCAGCAGCTTCCGACCGGGGGCCGAGCAGTACTTC. The J gene is TRBJ2-7, the V gene TRBV11-2, with D possibly being TRBD1 or TRBD2 (6 bases each). Per germline, CDR1 SGHAT and CDR2 FQNNGV. The CDR3 sequence is 13 residues long. Trimming cost V 3 bases and J 6 bases, with 12 bases left between them.

The chain links TRBV7-2 to TRBJ1-4; unclear D gene. The CDR3 is made up of 12 amino acids. Trimming took off 5 bases at V and 6 bases at J, with 7 bases between the two ends. The germline gives CDR1 SGHTA, CDR2 FQGNSA. The CDR3 region is CASSPNHEKLFF. In DNA, the CDR3 is TGTGCCAGCAGCCCGAATCATGAAAAACTGTTTTTT. The variable domain in full, completed from reference TRBV7-2 and TRBJ1-4, reads GAGVSQSPSNKVTEKGKDVELRCDPISGHTALYWYRQSLGQGLEFLIYFQGNSAPDKSGLPSDRFSAERTGGSVSTLTIQRTQQEDSAVYLCASSPNHEKLFFGSGTQLSVL.